This is a list of T cell receptor beta chains from one sample in a study of tumor-infiltrating lymphocytes in primary liver carcinoma. MiXCR, applied by TCRdb to the multiplex PCR reads, yields one record per CDR3 protein. Here the sample spans 50,000 to 70,000 distinct CDR3 sequences, 55% to 75% being singletons. Sample: liver tumor tissue from sampling region 2. The receptors originated from a man aged 35 to 55 with primary liver carcinoma and hepatitis B virus infection. Each CDR3 is given with its conserved first and last residue. The order of the fields is clone size, D gene, J gene, V gene, CDR3 protein, CDR3 DNA. The D gene is left open where the match is weak. Size tells how often a clone was seen (once, few, many) or the class of an expanded clone, and some rows leave it out.

NA	NA	TRBJ2-1	TRBV28	CTSSPGASSYNEQFF	TGTACCAGCAGTCCTGGCGCGTCCTCCTATAATGAGCAGTTCTTC
NA	NA	TRBJ2-2	TRBV5-4	CVSSLVVLEGQGGELFF	TGTGTCAGCAGCTTGGTGGTGCTGGAGGGCCAAGGCGGGGAGCTGTTTTTT
NA	NA	TRBJ2-3	TRBV4-3	CASSQEGGVTLYF	TGCGCCAGCAGCCAAGAAGGTGGCGTTACGCTGTATTTT
NA	TRBD2	TRBJ2-1	TRBV10-3	CAIRSPTSGRTNEQFF	TGTGCCATCAGATCACCGACTAGCGGGAGAACCAATGAGCAGTTCTTC
NA	NA	TRBJ1-5	TRBV12-3/TRBV12-4	CASSRDNQPHHF	TGTGCCAGTAGTAGGGACAATCAGCCCCATCATTTT
NA	NA	TRBJ2-7	TRBV6-2/TRBV6-3	CASITTGWYEQYF	TGTGCCAGCATCACTACAGGGTGGTATGAGCAGTACTTC
NA	TRBD2	TRBJ2-5	TRBV29-1	CRVRTSGSWAETQYF	TGCAGGGTTCGGACTAGCGGGAGTTGGGCAGAGACTCAGTACTTC
NA	TRBD2	TRBJ2-5	TRBV11-2	CASSLGLAGNHETQYF	TGTGCCAGCAGCTTAGGACTAGCGGGAAACCATGAGACCCAGTACTTC
NA	NA	TRBJ1-5	TRBV5-1	CTSRLSGNNQPQHF	TGCACCAGCAGGTTATCAGGGAACAATCAGCCCCAGCATTTT
NA	NA	TRBJ2-1	TRBV6-1	CVCRRSINEQFF	TGTGTCTGCAGGCGGTCGATCAATGAGCAATTCTTC
NA	NA	TRBJ2-7	TRBV12-3/TRBV12-4	CASTLTSSYEQYF	TGTGCCAGCACCCTGACATCCTCCTACGAGCAGTACTTC
NA	NA	TRBJ2-1	TRBV4-3	CASSQFQRASDEQFF	TGCGCTAGCAGCCAATTTCAGAGGGCTAGCGATGAGCAGTTCTTC
NA	NA	TRBJ2-2	TRBV11-2	CASGLALGANTGELFF	TGTGCCAGCGGCTTAGCATTAGGGGCGAACACCGGGGAGCTGTTTTTT
many	NA	TRBJ1-5	TRBV4-1	CASSQQMTLYSNQPQHF	TGCGCCAGCAGCCAACAAATGACACTTTATAGCAATCAGCCCCAGCATTTT
many	NA	TRBJ2-1	TRBV11-2	CASSSAGPGNEQFF	TGTGCCAGCAGTTCAGCGGGCCCTGGGAATGAGCAGTTCTTC
once	TRBD1	TRBJ2-1	TRBV6-5	CTSSGQGNNEQLF	TGTACCAGCAGTGGACAGGGGAACAATGAGCAGTTGTTC
NA	NA	TRBJ2-1	TRBV12-3/TRBV12-4	CASSLRSAIYEQFF	TGTGCCAGCAGTTTGAGGTCGGCAATATATGAGCAGTTCTTC
NA	NA	TRBJ1-1	TRBV29-1	CSAAPGWGMNAEAFF	TGCAGCGCTGCCCCAGGGTGGGGGATGAACGCTGAAGCTTTCTTT
NA	NA	TRBJ1-5	TRBV7-9	CASSAHFESQHF	TGTGCCAGTAGCGCACATTTTGAGTCCCAGCATTTC
NA	NA	TRBJ2-3	TRBV4-1	CASTDTQYF	TGCGCCAGCACAGATACGCAGTATTTT
NA	TRBD2	TRBJ2-3	TRBV5-5	CASSPGPTSGMTGFTDTQYF	TGTGCCAGCAGCCCCGGACCAACTAGCGGGATGACAGGGTTCACAGATACGCAGTATTTT
NA	NA	TRBJ2-4	TRBV4-2	CASRLIAEVYDIQYF	TGTGCCAGCAGGCTCATAGCGGAAGTTTATGACATTCAGTACTTC
NA	NA	TRBJ2-2	TRBV11-2	CTSSLALGGANARELFF	TGTACCAGCAGCTTAGCATTAGGAGGGGCGAACGCCCGGGAGCTGTTTTTC
NA	TRBD2	TRBJ2-7	TRBV6-2/TRBV6-3	CASSRRTSGQYERYF	TGTGCCAGCAGCCGGCGGACTAGCGGGCAATACGAGCGGTACTTC
NA	TRBD2	TRBJ2-3	TRBV11-3	CASSFGGRKTDTQYF	TGTGCCAGTAGCTTTGGCGGGAGGAAGACAGATACGCAGTATTTT
NA	TRBD1	TRBJ2-5	TRBV15	CVTSNWTGGEETQYF	TGTGTCACCAGCAACTGGACAGGGGGCGAAGAGACCCAGTACTTC
NA	NA	TRBJ2-5	TRBV12-3/TRBV12-4	CASSLGDGETQYF	TGTGCCAGCAGTTTAGGGGATGGAGAGACCCAGTACTTC
NA	NA	TRBJ2-7	TRBV14	CASSQDQGVGGTYERYF	TGTGCCAGCAGCCAAGATCAAGGGGTTGGGGGTACCTACGAGCGGTACTTC
NA	TRBD2	TRBJ2-1	TRBV6-1	CASTEHGGRWDEQFF	TGTGCCAGCACTGAACATGGCGGGAGGTGGGACGAGCAGTTCTTC
once	NA	TRBJ2-2	TRBV6-1	CASSETLPGGAANTGVLFF	TGTGCCAGCAGTGAAACCCTCCCCGGGGGCGCCGCGAACACCGGGGTGCTGTTTTTT
NA	NA	TRBJ2-7	TRBV6-2/TRBV6-3	CAGTSSVYEQYF	TGTGCCGGCACCTCTAGTGTCTACGAGCAGTACTTC
once	NA	TRBJ2-7	TRBV5-1	CASSLVTCPYEQYF	TGCGCCAGCAGCTTGGTTACGTGCCCCTACGAGCAGTACTTC
NA	NA	TRBJ2-7	TRBV6-2/TRBV6-3	CAGRTTRDHTYEQYF	TGTGCCGGCAGGACGACCCGGGACCATACCTACGAGCAGTACTTC
NA	NA	TRBJ1-6	TRBV12-3/TRBV12-4	CASSPDTGWNSPLHF	TGTGCCAGCAGCCCGGACACAGGGTGGAATTCACCCCTCCACTTT
NA	TRBD2	TRBJ2-3	TRBV12-3/TRBV12-4	CASSPVLAGGADTQYF	TGTGCCAGCAGTCCTGTACTGGCGGGAGGAGCAGATACGCAGTATTTT
NA	NA	TRBJ2-1	TRBV4-1	CASSSFGANEQFF	TGCGCCAGCAGCTCCTTCGGGGCCAATGAGCAGTTCTTC
NA	NA	TRBJ2-7	TRBV7-9	CASSLGDGYEQYF	TGTGCCAGCAGCTTAGGAGACGGGTACGAGCAGTACTTC
NA	NA	TRBJ2-5	TRBV18	CANSLTLDGETQYF	TGTGCCAACTCATTAACGTTGGACGGGGAGACCCAGTACTTC
NA	NA	TRBJ2-2	TRBV12-3/TRBV12-4	CASSFPMGGLANTGELFF	TGTGCCAGCAGCTTCCCCATGGGGGGCTTAGCGAACACCGGGGAGCTGTTTTTT
many	NA	TRBJ1-1	TRBV5-6	CASSFRPAGEAAFF	TGTGCCAGCAGCTTTAGACCAGCCGGTGAGGCAGCTTTCTTT
NA	NA	TRBJ2-7	TRBV11-2	CTSSLAEDHENEQYF	TGTACCAGCAGCTTAGCGGAGGACCATGAGAACGAGCAGTACTTC
NA	NA	TRBJ2-3	TRBV5-6	CASSLGRTDTQYF	TGTGCCAGCAGCTTAGGACGCACAGATACGCAGTATTTT
NA	TRBD1	TRBJ2-3	TRBV9	CASSIRDRASRDTQYF	TGTGCCAGCAGCATACGGGACAGGGCTAGCAGAGATACGCAGTATTTT
NA	NA	TRBJ2-2	TRBV4-2	CATSQALTAGDLFF	TGTGCCACCAGCCAAGCTCTGACCGCCGGGGACCTGTTTTTT
once	NA	TRBJ2-7	TRBV4-3	CASSQDLSRSYDKYF	TGCGCCAGCAGCCAAGATTTGTCCCGCTCATACGACAAGTACTTC
NA	NA	TRBJ2-5	TRBV11-2	CAGNQTPGGGKETQYF	TGTGCCGGCAACCAAACTCCTGGTGGAGGGAAAGAGACCCAGTACTTC
NA	TRBD1	TRBJ1-2	TRBV12-3/TRBV12-4	CACSLGQGANYGYTF	TGTGCTTGCAGTCTCGGACAGGGGGCAAACTATGGCTACACCTTC
once	NA	TRBJ1-1	TRBV4-2	CASSQKYGHGFWTEAFF	TGTGCCAGCAGCCAAAAGTATGGACATGGTTTTTGGACTGAAGCTTTCTTT
many	NA	TRBJ2-6	TRBV30	CAWTISGANVLTF	TGTGCCTGGACTATCTCTGGGGCCAACGTCCTGACTTTC
NA	TRBD2	TRBJ2-3	TRBV4-2	CARSQVALLAGATYTQYF	TGTGCCCGCAGCCAAGTGGCACTTCTAGCGGGAGCGACATATACGCAGTATTTT